These 31 T cell receptor beta chains came from one sample sequenced in a study of read filtering for tumor transcriptome and immune sequencing. From approximately 400 ng of RNA, a library with molecular barcoded alpha/delta and beta/gamma adaptors was made. TCRdb analysed the reads with MiXCR anew, one entry per CDR3 protein. The sample carries approximately 20,000 distinct CDR3 sequences, approximately 20% recorded once. The sample taken for sequencing was a population of CD138-negative cells sorted from bone marrow. The receptors come from a donor aged 40 or older with multiple myeloma.

This clonotype was detected only a few times. The CDR3, as DNA: TGTGCCAGCAGCTCAGACAATAGCAATCAGCCCCAGCATTTT. The encoded protein is CASSSDNSNQPQHF. This chain uses TRBV7-9 with TRBJ1-5; D remains ambiguous. Germline-derived CDR1 and CDR2 are SEHNR and FQNEAQ (reference sequence). V was cut by 4 bases and J by 0 bases, with 7 bases left in between. This CDR3 has 14 residues.

This clonotype was detected ten times or more. This rearrangement joins TRBV20-1 to TRBJ1-5; the D gene is possibly TRBD1 (5 bases). Per the germline V gene, CDR1 is DFQATT and CDR2 is SNEGSKA (reference sequence). Trimming pared 3 bases from V and 2 bases from J, leaving 11 bases between. The CDR3 is 14 residues long. The CDR3 spells CSARGEGGNQPQHF. The CDR3 DNA is TGCAGTGCTAGGGGGGAGGGTGGCAATCAGCCCCAGCATTTT.

This clonotype showed up many times. This chain links TRBV20-1 with TRBJ2-5, with 11 positions matching TRBD2. J gave up 4 bases and V 6 bases, and 7 bases lay outside the gene matches. Germline values: CDR1 DFQATT, CDR2 SNEGSKA (reference sequence). The length of the CDR3 is 14 residues. CDR3 bases: TGCAGTGCCGCGACTAGCGGGGAGGGAGAGACCCAGTACTTC. Translation gives CSAATSGEGETQYF.

The table lists this clonotype with a few counts. The chain is built from TRBV15 and TRBJ2-5; 7 positions match TRBD2. V lost 1 base and J lost 7; bases outside the gene matches: 12. Germline V gene data show CDR1 as LNHNV and CDR2 as YYDKDF (reference sequence). The CDR3 runs to 16 residues. CDR3 nucleotide sequence: TGTGCCACCAGCAGAGGGGCTAGCGGCTTATCGGGGACCCAGTACTTC. Residues: CATSRGASGLSGTQYF.

This clonotype was picked up many times. CDR3 residues: CASSEISPLHF. As DNA, the CDR3 is TGCGCCAGCAGTGAGATATCACCCCTCCACTTT. The genes are TRBV10-2 and TRBJ1-6; D remains unclear. V lost 2 bases, J lost 10 bases, and 3 bases lay in between. CDR1 and CDR2 (germline): WSHSY, SAAADI. The length of the CDR3 is 11 residues.

Many counts were recorded for this clonotype. The chain carries TRBV5-1 and TRBJ2-1; 7 bases match TRBD2. CDR3 size: 15 residues. Germline values: CDR1 SGHRS, CDR2 YFSETQ. V shed 1 base, J shed 3 bases, and the junction held 4 bases outside the gene matches. The CDR3 nucleotides read TGCGCCAGCAGCTTGCCAGCGGGGCTCTACAATGAGCAGTTCTTC. Protein product: CASSLPAGLYNEQFF.

The genes are TRBV7-8 and TRBJ2-5; D is possibly TRBD1 (5 bases). Germline V lookup: CDR1 SGHVS, CDR2 FQNEAQ. Trimming stripped 4 bases from V and 10 bases from J, with 19 bases between. CDR3 length equals 14 residues. This CDR3 reads CASSSGHGPFGQYF. The CDR3 DNA reads as TGTGCCAGCAGCTCCGGACACGGACCTTTCGGCCAGTACTTC.

The sample holds many counts of this clonotype. The J gene is TRBJ1-2, the V gene TRBV29-1; 11 nucleotides line up with TRBD1. This CDR3 comprises 16 residues. Trimming removed 8 bases from V and 4 bases from J; junction bases left unmatched: 15. Germline V gene sequence: CDR1 SQVTM, CDR2 ANQGSEA. The CDR3 loop reads CSTPDRPGQGVYGYTF. In nucleotides, the CDR3 is TGCAGCACGCCAGATCGCCCGGGACAGGGGGTCTATGGCTACACCTTC. The full variable domain, rest sourced from reference TRBV29-1 and TRBJ1-2, is SAVISQKPSRDICQRGTSLTIQCQVDSQVTMMFWYRQQPGQSLTLIATANQGSEATYESGFVIDKFPISRPNLTFSTLTVSNMSPEDSSIYLCSTPDRPGQGVYGYTFGSGTRLTVV.

Note on this clonotype: This may be a read error: a much more frequent sequence differs by one nucleotide. The V and J genes are TRBV28 and TRBJ2-3, with 9 bases aligning to TRBD1. There are 13 residues in the CDR3. Looked up from germline, CDR1 is MDHEN and CDR2 is SYDVKM. J was trimmed by 5 bases and V by 11 bases; bases with no gene match: 8. The CDR3 region has the DNA TGTGCCGGCACGACAGGGGGTAAAGATACGCAGTATTTT. This codes for CAGTTGGKDTQYF.

J is TRBJ2-7 and V is TRBV6-1; D gene unclear. This CDR3 spans 14 amino acids. Germline lookup yields CDR1 MNHNS and CDR2 SASEGT. Trimming stripped 3 bases from V and 4 bases from J, with 13 bases between. The CDR3 DNA is TGTGCCAGCAGTGAGGTCGGACGGCGTTACGAGCAGTACTTC. Encoded protein: CASSEVGRRYEQYF.

Ten or more counts support this clonotype. The genes are TRBV20-1 and TRBJ2-5, with D unclear. Deletions cut 1 base from V and 4 bases from J, with 13 bases between. CDR1 and CDR2 from the germline V gene are DFQATT and SNEGSKA (reference sequence). This CDR3 contains 14 residues. The CDR3 region is CSARVETTPETQYF. The CDR3 DNA reads as TGCAGTGCTAGAGTCGAGACCACCCCAGAGACCCAGTACTTC.

In the case of this clonotype: Without the conserved terminal phenylalanine or tryptophan, this CDR3 likely stems from a read error. The chain links TRBV6-5 to TRBJ2-1, with TRBD2 matching 8 bases. J lost 5 bases, V lost 7 bases, and 10 bases had no gene match. The CDR3 has 15 amino acids. Germline lookup yields CDR1 MNHEY and CDR2 SVGAGI. The CDR3 region has the DNA TGTGCCAGCACTTCTCTAACGGGGGGGAACAATGAGCAGTTCCTC. It codes for CASTSLTGGNNEQFL.

There are many counts of this clonotype. The chain is built from TRBV29-1 and TRBJ2-1; maybe TRBD2 (6 bases). Germline V gene sequence: CDR1 SQVTM, CDR2 ANQGSEA. CDR3 size: 14 residues. V was trimmed by 7 bases and J by 7 bases, leaving 20 bases between them. CDR3 loop: CSAQRGTTPNEQFF. The CDR3 nucleotides are TGCAGCGCCCAACGGGGGACGACCCCTAATGAGCAGTTCTTC.

This clonotype was observed once. The V gene is TRBV6-1, the J gene TRBJ2-1, with D tentatively TRBD1 (5 bases). This CDR3 comprises 14 residues. Germline V gives CDR1 MNHNS, CDR2 SASEGT. V lost 3 bases and J lost 5, with 11 bases in between. The CDR3: CASSELIGDNEQFF. CDR3 in DNA: TGTGCCAGCAGTGAGTTGATAGGGGACAATGAGCAGTTCTTC.

This clonotype was detected only a few times. The J gene is TRBJ2-1, the V gene TRBV5-6, with 7 bases aligning to TRBD1. Per germline, CDR1 SGHDT and CDR2 YYEEEE. V gave up 5 bases and J gave up 9 bases; unmatched junction bases: 11. The CDR3 is made up of 14 amino acids. CDR3 nucleotides: TGTGCCAGCAGGTGGGGCAGGGGGAGCATTGAGCAGTTCTTC. It codes for CASRWGRGSIEQFF.

There are many counts of this clonotype. The rearrangement joins TRBV7-6 to TRBJ2-1; possibly TRBD2 for D (6 bases). Deletions cut 2 bases from V and 4 bases from J, with 15 bases between. The CDR3 contains 16 residues. In germline, CDR1 is SGHVS, CDR2 FNYEAQ. The CDR3 here is CASSLRSGPFYNEQFF. CDR3 in DNA: TGTGCCAGCAGCTTAAGGAGCGGGCCCTTTTACAATGAGCAGTTCTTC.

This clonotype was detected a few times. A much larger clone is a single base away; this may be a read error. The chain employs TRBV23-1 and TRBJ1-3, with D uncertain. TRBV23-1 carries the ORF label, with uncertain function. This CDR3 contains 17 residues. Trimming removed 0 bases from V and 0 bases from J, with 12 bases in between. Written as DNA, the CDR3 is TGCGCCAGCAGTCAATCGGGCAGAGGACCCTCTGGAAACACCATATATTTT. This sequence encodes CASSQSGRGPSGNTIYF.

This chain joins TRBV6-2 or TRBV6-3 and TRBJ2-7, with TRBD2 matching over 11 bases. The germline V gene has CDR1 MNHEY and CDR2 SVGEGT. The CDR3 extends over 14 amino acids. Trimming took 7 bases from V and 2 from J; bases not matched to a gene: 4. The CDR3 coding sequence is TGTGCCAGCACCAGACTAGCGGGGACCTACGAGCAGTACTTC. It yields the protein CASTRLAGTYEQYF.

This clonotype occurred a few times. The chain couples TRBV20-1 to TRBJ2-3, with 7 bases that match TRBD2. Germline values: CDR1 DFQATT, CDR2 SNEGSKA (reference sequence). Unmatched junction bases numbered 10, after V lost 4 bases and J lost 6 bases. CDR3 length: 14 residues. CDR3 coding DNA: TGCAGTGCTACAAAGCGGAGCGGGGAGGATACGCAGTATTTT. Translation gives CSATKRSGEDTQYF.

The rearrangement joins TRBV28 to TRBJ1-6, with 10 bases matching TRBD1. CDR1 MDHEN and CDR2 SYDVKM come from the germline V gene. V lost 1 base, J lost 9 bases, and 9 bases stayed unmatched. This CDR3 is built from 17 residues. CDR3 DNA: TGTGCCAGCAGTTTATCTTCGACCGGGACAGGGGTTTCACCCCTCCACTTT. Its protein is CASSLSSTGTGVSPLHF.

Worth noting for this clonotype: The junction and the germline gene differ at one end; a read error may be behind it. V usage is TRBV28 and J usage is TRBJ2-1; D possibly corresponds to TRBD2 (6 bases). Germline V gene lookup returns CDR1 MDHEN and CDR2 SYDVKM. The CDR3 is 15 residues long. The CDR3 sequence is CASSLSAGFGNEQSF. The CDR3 DNA sequence: TGTGCCAGCAGTTTATCGGCGGGATTTGGCAATGAGCAGTCCTTC. The full variable domain, with the rest looked up from reference TRBV28 and TRBJ2-1, is DVKVTQSSRYLVKRTGEKVFLECVQDMDHENMFWYRQDPGLGLRLIYFSYDVKMKEKGDIPEGYSVSREKKERFSLILESASTNQTSMYLCASSLSAGFGNEQSFGPGTRLTVL.

Comment on this clonotype: Given a far larger clone just one base away, this is likely a sequencing read error. The V gene is TRBV7-2, the J gene TRBJ2-1, with 7 nucleotides matching TRBD2. CDR3 size: 19 residues. Germline V lookup: CDR1 SGHTA, CDR2 FQGNSA. This CDR3 reads CAGSLRGAGVIVRADEQFF. CDR3 nucleotide sequence: TGTGCCGGCAGCTTAAGAGGGGCGGGAGTAATTGTTAGGGCAGATGAGCAGTTCTTC.

CDR3 sequence: CSKRTGVGYNEQFF. CDR3 nucleotides: TGCAGCAAACGGACGGGGGTAGGGTACAATGAGCAGTTCTTC. The chain links TRBV29-1 to TRBJ2-1; a possible D gene is TRBD2 (6 bases). The germline CDR1 and CDR2 sequences are SQVTM and ANQGSEA. The V and J ends lost 8 bases and 4 bases respectively, with 18 bases between them. CDR3 length equals 14 residues.

In its sample, this clonotype was seen many times. The V gene is TRBV6-1, the J gene TRBJ2-5, with D perhaps TRBD1 (6 bases). The CDR3 totals 15 residues. V dropped 2 bases and J dropped 5 bases, with 15 bases sitting between them. Germline loops: CDR1 MNHNS, CDR2 SASEGT. CDR3 in amino acids: CASSEWDTSGETQYF. CDR3 bases: TGTGCCAGCAGTGAATGGGACACCTCAGGGGAGACCCAGTACTTC.

This clonotype was detected many times. The V gene is TRBV7-9, the J gene TRBJ2-1; 11 bases agree with TRBD2. V dropped 5 bases and J dropped 4; count of bases not matched to a gene: 4. Germline V gives CDR1 SEHNR, CDR2 FQNEAQ (reference sequence). CDR3 length: 15 residues. The CDR3 here is CASSRIAGGYNEQFF. The CDR3 bases are TGTGCCAGCAGCCGAATAGCGGGAGGGTACAATGAGCAGTTCTTC.

With regard to this clonotype: A much larger clone sits a single nucleotide away, making a read error possible. V gene TRBV11-2 combines with J gene TRBJ2-7; no definite D call. With 6 bases removed from V and 2 bases from J, the gap between germline ends came to 8 bases. Looked up from germline, CDR1 is SGHAT and CDR2 is FQNNGV. The CDR3 is 12 residues long. The CDR3 here is CASSSQTYEQYF. The CDR3 DNA is TGTGCCAGCAGTTCTCAGACCTACGAGCAGTACTTC.

This chain links TRBV11-2 with TRBJ2-5, with 15 nucleotides matching TRBD2. Germline CDR1 SGHAT, CDR2 FQNNGV. The CDR3 extends over 15 amino acids. With V trimmed by 5 bases and J by 4 bases, 2 bases remained unmatched. The CDR3 is CASSPGLAGGETQYF. For the CDR3, the DNA is TGTGCCAGCAGCCCGGGACTAGCGGGAGGAGAGACCCAGTACTTC. The variable domain in full, with the rest retrieved from reference TRBV11-2 and TRBJ2-5, is EAGVAQSPRYKIIEKRQSVAFWCNPISGHATLYWYQQILGQGPKLLIQFQNNGVVDDSQLPKDRFSAERLKGVDSTLKIQPAKLEDSAVYLCASSPGLAGGETQYFGPGTRLLVL.

The CDR3 protein is CATEDTSYHNEQFF. DNA of the CDR3: TGTGCCACCGAAGACACATCATACCACAATGAGCAGTTCTTC. V is TRBV28 and J is TRBJ2-1, with no clear D. Germline values: CDR1 MDHEN, CDR2 SYDVKM. V gave up 10 bases and J gave up 5 bases, with 18 bases separating them. The CDR3 extends over 14 amino acids.

Concerning this clonotype: The CDR3 ends on some other residue instead of the conserved phenylalanine or tryptophan, so this is likely a read error. V and J are TRBV29-1 and TRBJ1-1; perhaps TRBD1 as D (6 bases). Germline loops: CDR1 SQVTM, CDR2 ANQGSEA. The CDR3 contains 13 residues. This CDR3 is CSVEGQGQSEAFL. The CDR3 DNA is TGCAGCGTTGAGGGCCAGGGACAATCTGAGGCTTTCCTT.

The sample holds many counts of this clonotype. V and J are TRBV20-1 and TRBJ2-7; 7 bases fit TRBD2. The germline gives CDR1 DFQATT, CDR2 SNEGSKA (reference sequence). CDR3 size: 12 residues. V gave up 7 bases and J gave up 0 bases; unmatched junction bases: 3. DNA for the CDR3: TGCAGTGGGCGGGAGTTCTCCTACGAGCAGTACTTC. Protein: CSGREFSYEQYF.

This clonotype was found a few times. The CDR3 DNA is TGTGCCAGCAGTTTTTCCCGGACGAACACCGGGGAGCTGTTTTTT. This codes for CASSFSRTNTGELFF. This chain links TRBV27 with TRBJ2-2; D gene ambiguous. Germline V gene lookup returns CDR1 MNHEY and CDR2 SMNVEV (reference sequence). The CDR3 has 15 amino acids. The V gene lost 3 bases and the J gene lost 0 bases, with 8 bases spanning the gap.